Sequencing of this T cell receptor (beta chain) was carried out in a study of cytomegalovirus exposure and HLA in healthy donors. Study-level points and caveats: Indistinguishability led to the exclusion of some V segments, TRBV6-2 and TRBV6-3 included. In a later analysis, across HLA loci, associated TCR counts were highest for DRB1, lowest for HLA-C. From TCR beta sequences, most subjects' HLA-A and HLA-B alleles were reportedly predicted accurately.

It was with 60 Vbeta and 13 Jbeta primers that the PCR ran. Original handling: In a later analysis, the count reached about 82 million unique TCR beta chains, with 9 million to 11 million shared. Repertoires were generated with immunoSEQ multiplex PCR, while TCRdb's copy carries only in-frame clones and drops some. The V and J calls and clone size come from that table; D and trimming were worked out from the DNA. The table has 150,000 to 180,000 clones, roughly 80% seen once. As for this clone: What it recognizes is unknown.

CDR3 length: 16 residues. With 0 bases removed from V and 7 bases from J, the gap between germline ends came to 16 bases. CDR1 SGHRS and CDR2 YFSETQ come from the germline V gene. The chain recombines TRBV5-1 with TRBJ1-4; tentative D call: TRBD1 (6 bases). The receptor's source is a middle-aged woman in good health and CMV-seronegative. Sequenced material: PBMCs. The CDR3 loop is CASSLDGSGVVEKLFF. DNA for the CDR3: TGCGCCAGCAGCTTGGACGGGTCAGGGGTGGTTGAAAAACTGTTTTTT.